Listed below are T cell receptor beta chains from one sample, sequenced in a study of blood T cell repertoires in COVID-19. Sequenced by immunoSEQ multiplex PCR; TCRdb stores in-frame clones only, minus some. This sample has approximately 250,000 clones, with around 84% found just once. Sequencing was carried out using peripheral blood. The receptors come from a man in his 60s with acute or convalescent COVID-19. The CDR3 runs from the conserved cysteine through the conserved F or W. Each record gives: clone size, J gene, D gene, V gene, CDR3 DNA, CDR3 protein. The D gene is left open where the match is weak. Part of the rows lack a size; the others show once, few, many or a class for expanded clones.

clone_size: -
j_call: TRBJ2-6
d_call: TRBD1
v_call: TRBV7-7
cdr3_nt: TGTGCTAGCAGCCCCGCCAGGGGGCGTGGGGCCAACGTCCTGACTTTC
cdr3_aa: CASSPARGRGANVLTF

clone_size: -
j_call: TRBJ1-1
d_call: -
v_call: TRBV28
cdr3_nt: TGTGCCAGCAGTTTACCGTACAGCCGCAGTGAAGCTTTCTTT
cdr3_aa: CASSLPYSRSEAFF

clone_size: few
j_call: TRBJ1-4
d_call: -
v_call: TRBV2
cdr3_nt: TGTGCCACCAGGGAGGGTTTCACTAATGAAAAACTGTTTTTT
cdr3_aa: CATREGFTNEKLFF

clone_size: -
j_call: TRBJ1-1
d_call: -
v_call: TRBV5-4
cdr3_nt: TGTGCCAGCAGCTTGGACAGGGACACTGAAGCTTTCTTT
cdr3_aa: CASSLDRDTEAFF

clone_size: -
j_call: TRBJ2-7
d_call: TRBD2
v_call: TRBV30
cdr3_nt: TGTGCCTGGAGTGTACCGGGGGGAACCCTTTACGAGCAGTACTTC
cdr3_aa: CAWSVPGGTLYEQYF

clone_size: -
j_call: TRBJ2-3
d_call: TRBD2
v_call: TRBV5-1
cdr3_nt: TGCGCCAGCAGCTTCGCGAGCGGGGGAACAGAAACGCAGTATTTT
cdr3_aa: CASSFASGGTETQYF

clone_size: -
j_call: TRBJ2-3
d_call: TRBD2
v_call: TRBV9
cdr3_nt: TGTGCCAGCAGCCCGATTAGCGGGAGTAGCACAGATACGCAGTATTTT
cdr3_aa: CASSPISGSSTDTQYF

clone_size: -
j_call: TRBJ1-1
d_call: TRBD1
v_call: TRBV10-3
cdr3_nt: TGTGCCATCAGTGTAGGGACAGGGTCGCCGGAAGCTTTCTTT
cdr3_aa: CAISVGTGSPEAFF

clone_size: -
j_call: TRBJ1-6
d_call: -
v_call: TRBV19
cdr3_nt: TGTGCCAGTAGCGGGGGAAATTCACCCCTCCACTTT
cdr3_aa: CASSGGNSPLHF

clone_size: -
j_call: TRBJ2-7
d_call: -
v_call: TRBV12-5
cdr3_nt: TGTGCTAGTGGTTTGGTATGGCTCGAGCAGTACTTC
cdr3_aa: CASGLVWLEQYF

clone_size: -
j_call: TRBJ1-5
d_call: -
v_call: TRBV7-9
cdr3_nt: TGTGCCAGCAGCAGTAGCGTGAATCAGCCCCAGCATTTT
cdr3_aa: CASSSSVNQPQHF

clone_size: -
j_call: TRBJ1-2
d_call: TRBD1
v_call: TRBV30
cdr3_nt: TGTGCCTGGGACAGGGGGCTTGGGTATGGCTACACCTTC
cdr3_aa: CAWDRGLGYGYTF

clone_size: -
j_call: TRBJ1-1
d_call: TRBD1
v_call: TRBV19
cdr3_nt: TGTGCCAGTAGGTCGGGACAGGGAAGAGCTGAAGCTTTCTTT
cdr3_aa: CASRSGQGRAEAFF

clone_size: few
j_call: TRBJ2-3
d_call: TRBD1
v_call: TRBV27
cdr3_nt: TGTGCCAGCAGTCCACACGGGACAGGGGGAGCAGATACGCAGTATTTT
cdr3_aa: CASSPHGTGGADTQYF

clone_size: -
j_call: TRBJ2-7
d_call: TRBD1
v_call: TRBV5-1
cdr3_nt: TGCGCCAGCAAGACAGGGCCCTCCACATACGAGCAGTACTTC
cdr3_aa: CASKTGPSTYEQYF

clone_size: -
j_call: TRBJ1-5
d_call: TRBD1
v_call: TRBV4-2
cdr3_nt: TGTGCCAGCAGCTCAAGTGGGGGGACAGGGAGTCAGCCCCAGCATTTT
cdr3_aa: CASSSSGGTGSQPQHF

clone_size: once
j_call: TRBJ2-1
d_call: -
v_call: TRBV7-3
cdr3_nt: TGTGCCAGCAGCTTAAATCCAGGAAGCTCCTACAATGAGCAGTTCTTC
cdr3_aa: CASSLNPGSSYNEQFF

clone_size: -
j_call: TRBJ1-6
d_call: TRBD1
v_call: TRBV28
cdr3_nt: TGTGCCAGCAGTTTAGGACAGGGGGTATTCTCTTCACCCCTCCACTTT
cdr3_aa: CASSLGQGVFSSPLHF

clone_size: -
j_call: TRBJ2-7
d_call: TRBD1
v_call: TRBV4-2
cdr3_nt: TGTGCCAGCAGCCAAGGGACAGGGGTGTCCTACGAGCAGTACTTC
cdr3_aa: CASSQGTGVSYEQYF

clone_size: -
j_call: TRBJ2-3
d_call: -
v_call: TRBV10-3
cdr3_nt: TGTGCCATCAGTCCAACTGAGGAGGGTACGCAGTATTTT
cdr3_aa: CAISPTEEGTQYF

clone_size: -
j_call: TRBJ2-3
d_call: -
v_call: TRBV7-3
cdr3_nt: TGTGCCAGCAGCGCCTACTTTGAAGGGCGGGGAGATACGCAGTATTTT
cdr3_aa: CASSAYFEGRGDTQYF

clone_size: -
j_call: TRBJ1-6
d_call: -
v_call: TRBV7-2
cdr3_nt: TGTGCCAGCAGCTTCAGCTCCTATAATTCACCCCTCCACTTT
cdr3_aa: CASSFSSYNSPLHF

clone_size: -
j_call: TRBJ2-1
d_call: -
v_call: TRBV9
cdr3_nt: TGTGCCAGCAGCGAATCACAGGGCGATGAGCAGTTCTTC
cdr3_aa: CASSESQGDEQFF

clone_size: -
j_call: TRBJ2-2
d_call: TRBD1
v_call: TRBV7-9
cdr3_nt: TGTGCCAGCAGATTGAGGGGACAGGGCACCGGGGAGCTGTTTTTT
cdr3_aa: CASRLRGQGTGELFF

clone_size: -
j_call: TRBJ2-7
d_call: -
v_call: TRBV5-5
cdr3_nt: TGTGCCAGCAGCATCAGCCAGGGGTTATCATACGAGCAGTACTTC
cdr3_aa: CASSISQGLSYEQYF

clone_size: -
j_call: TRBJ2-3
d_call: -
v_call: TRBV11-3
cdr3_nt: TGTGCCAGCAGCCCCCGGACTTTACTCTGCACAGATACGCAGTATTTT
cdr3_aa: CASSPRTLLCTDTQYF

clone_size: -
j_call: TRBJ1-6
d_call: TRBD1
v_call: TRBV6-5
cdr3_nt: TGTGCCAGCAGTTACGGGACAGGGCCTAATTCACCCCTCCACTTT
cdr3_aa: CASSYGTGPNSPLHF

clone_size: few
j_call: TRBJ2-7
d_call: -
v_call: TRBV19
cdr3_nt: TGTGCCAGTAGTGGCGGGACGGCAAGCTCCTACGAGCAGTACTTC
cdr3_aa: CASSGGTASSYEQYF

clone_size: -
j_call: TRBJ2-1
d_call: -
v_call: TRBV25-1
cdr3_nt: TGTGCCAGCAGTGAAACAAATGAGCAGTTCTTC
cdr3_aa: CASSETNEQFF

clone_size: -
j_call: TRBJ1-1
d_call: -
v_call: TRBV6-6
cdr3_nt: TGTGCCAGCAGTCCCTCAGGGGCCACTGAAGCTTTCTTT
cdr3_aa: CASSPSGATEAFF

clone_size: -
j_call: TRBJ2-2
d_call: -
v_call: TRBV19
cdr3_nt: TGTGCCAGTACCCCTCGGGTGAACACCGGGGAGCTGTTTTTT
cdr3_aa: CASTPRVNTGELFF

clone_size: -
j_call: TRBJ2-2
d_call: TRBD2
v_call: TRBV18
cdr3_nt: TGTGCCAGCTCACCACCGAAGACTAGCGGGGCCACCGGGGAGCTGTTTTTT
cdr3_aa: CASSPPKTSGATGELFF

clone_size: -
j_call: TRBJ2-3
d_call: TRBD1
v_call: TRBV2
cdr3_nt: TGTGCCAGCAGCCTGGACAGGGTACAAGATACGCAGTATTTT
cdr3_aa: CASSLDRVQDTQYF

clone_size: many
j_call: TRBJ2-3
d_call: TRBD2
v_call: TRBV18
cdr3_nt: TGTGCCAGCTCAGAACTAGCGGGGCTCGGGGATACGCAGTATTTT
cdr3_aa: CASSELAGLGDTQYF

clone_size: -
j_call: TRBJ1-2
d_call: TRBD1
v_call: TRBV19
cdr3_nt: TGTGCCAGTACCCCAAGAGGGACAGGGGACTCTAACTATGGCTACACCTTC
cdr3_aa: CASTPRGTGDSNYGYTF

clone_size: few
j_call: TRBJ2-5
d_call: TRBD1
v_call: TRBV30
cdr3_nt: TGTGCCTGGGTCAAGACAGGGAGCCAAGAGACCCAGTACTTC
cdr3_aa: CAWVKTGSQETQYF

clone_size: -
j_call: TRBJ2-7
d_call: -
v_call: TRBV11-3
cdr3_nt: TGTGCCAGCAGCCAAGGGGTGGGTGAGCAGTACTTC
cdr3_aa: CASSQGVGEQYF

clone_size: -
j_call: TRBJ2-5
d_call: TRBD2
v_call: TRBV3-1/TRBV3-2
cdr3_nt: TGTGCCAGCAGCCAAGGGACTAGCGGGGGGCTGGAGACCCAGTACTTC
cdr3_aa: CASSQGTSGGLETQYF

clone_size: -
j_call: TRBJ2-7
d_call: TRBD2
v_call: TRBV28
cdr3_nt: TGTGCCAGCAGTTTGGCGGGGCGGGAGGCTCGGGAGCAGTACTTC
cdr3_aa: CASSLAGREAREQYF

clone_size: -
j_call: TRBJ1-5
d_call: -
v_call: TRBV25-1
cdr3_nt: TGTGCCAGCAGAGCAGAGGGCAATCAGCCCCAGCATTTT
cdr3_aa: CASRAEGNQPQHF

clone_size: -
j_call: TRBJ2-7
d_call: TRBD1
v_call: TRBV5-1
cdr3_nt: TGCGCCAGCAGCTTCGCCGGGACAGGGAACCGAGAGCAGTACTTC
cdr3_aa: CASSFAGTGNREQYF

clone_size: -
j_call: TRBJ1-2
d_call: -
v_call: TRBV4-1
cdr3_nt: TGCGCCAGCAGCCAAGAAGACAGTAACTATGGCTACACCTTC
cdr3_aa: CASSQEDSNYGYTF

clone_size: -
j_call: TRBJ2-7
d_call: -
v_call: TRBV21-1
cdr3_nt: TGTGCCAGCAGCAAATTACCGGTGGGGACAGGGCACCACGAGCAGTACTTC
cdr3_aa: CASSKLPVGTGHHEQYF

clone_size: -
j_call: TRBJ2-3
d_call: TRBD2
v_call: TRBV2
cdr3_nt: TGTGCCAGCAGTCCAGGTCGGCGGGGGGATACGCAGTATTTT
cdr3_aa: CASSPGRRGDTQYF

clone_size: -
j_call: TRBJ2-3
d_call: TRBD2
v_call: TRBV6-2/TRBV6-3
cdr3_nt: TGTGCCAGCAGCCCACCACCGGACCTAGCGGGAGGGGACTCAGATACGCAGTATTTT
cdr3_aa: CASSPPPDLAGGDSDTQYF

clone_size: once
j_call: TRBJ2-7
d_call: -
v_call: TRBV5-4
cdr3_nt: TGTGCCAGCAGCTTGGATCCCCGAGTAGAGCAGTACTTC
cdr3_aa: CASSLDPRVEQYF

clone_size: -
j_call: TRBJ1-2
d_call: -
v_call: TRBV5-4
cdr3_nt: TGTGCCAGCAGGGGGCGCTCTGGCCCGTCCTATGGCTACACCTTC
cdr3_aa: CASRGRSGPSYGYTF

clone_size: -
j_call: TRBJ1-4
d_call: -
v_call: TRBV5-4
cdr3_nt: TGTGCCACAACGAGGGGGACCGAGAATGAAAAACTGTTTTTT
cdr3_aa: CATTRGTENEKLFF

clone_size: -
j_call: TRBJ2-1
d_call: TRBD1
v_call: TRBV3-1/TRBV3-2
cdr3_nt: TGTGCCAGCAGCCAAGATAGCGGCGGCACAGGGGGCCTCTACAATGAGCAGTTCTTC
cdr3_aa: CASSQDSGGTGGLYNEQFF

clone_size: few
j_call: TRBJ2-7
d_call: TRBD1
v_call: TRBV7-3
cdr3_nt: TGTGCCAGCAGCTTAGGACAGGGTCGGTTCGAGCAGTACTTC
cdr3_aa: CASSLGQGRFEQYF

clone_size: few
j_call: TRBJ1-1
d_call: TRBD1
v_call: TRBV18
cdr3_nt: TGTGCCAGCTCACCTCGACAGGGGAACACTGAAGCTTTCTTT
cdr3_aa: CASSPRQGNTEAFF